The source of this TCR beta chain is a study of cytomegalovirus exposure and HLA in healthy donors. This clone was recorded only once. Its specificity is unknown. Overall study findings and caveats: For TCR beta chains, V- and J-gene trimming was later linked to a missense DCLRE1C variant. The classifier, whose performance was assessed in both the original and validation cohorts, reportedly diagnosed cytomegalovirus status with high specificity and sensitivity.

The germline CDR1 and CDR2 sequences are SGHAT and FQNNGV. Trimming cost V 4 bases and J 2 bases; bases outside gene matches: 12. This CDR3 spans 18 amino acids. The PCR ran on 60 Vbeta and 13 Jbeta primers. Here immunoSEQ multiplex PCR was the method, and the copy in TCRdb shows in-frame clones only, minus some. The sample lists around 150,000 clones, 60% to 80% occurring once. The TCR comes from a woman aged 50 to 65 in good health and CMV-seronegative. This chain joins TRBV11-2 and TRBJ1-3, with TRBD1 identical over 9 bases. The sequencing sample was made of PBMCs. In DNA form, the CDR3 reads TGTGCCAGCAGCTCCTCTTTTGGGACAGGGAAGGCTGGAAACACCATATATTTT. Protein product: CASSSSFGTGKAGNTIYF.